Below are 2 T cell receptor beta chains sequenced from a single sample in a study of T cell repertoires in cytomegalovirus infection. TCRdb passed the reads through MiXCR, listing each CDR3 protein once. The sample has 250,000 or so distinct CDR3 sequences; 9.1% are singletons. The sample taken for sequencing was PBMCs. These receptors were taken from a human donor in good health (CMV status not recorded). Some clones in this sample may be carry-over from other donors' samples.

This rearrangement joins TRBV13 to TRBJ2-5; 7 positions agree with TRBD2. The CDR3 runs 15 residues. The V and J ends lost 5 bases and 5 bases, in that order; junction bases with no gene match: 11. Germline values: CDR1 PRHDT, CDR2 FYEKMQ (reference sequence). This CDR3 is CASSLPGLGRETQYF. The CDR3 DNA reads TGTGCCAGCAGCCTTCCCGGACTAGGACGTGAGACCCAGTACTTC.

This clonotype was seen repeatedly, ten times or more. This chain links TRBV5-1 with TRBJ1-1; tentatively, D is TRBD1 (5 bases). This CDR3 is 16 amino acids long. With 4 bases removed from V and 0 bases from J, the gap between germline ends came to 16 bases. Germline-derived CDR1 and CDR2 are SGHRS and YFSETQ. The CDR3 spells CASSQEIGVMNTEAFF. CDR3 in DNA: TGCGCCAGCAGCCAAGAAATAGGGGTCATGAACACTGAAGCTTTCTTT.